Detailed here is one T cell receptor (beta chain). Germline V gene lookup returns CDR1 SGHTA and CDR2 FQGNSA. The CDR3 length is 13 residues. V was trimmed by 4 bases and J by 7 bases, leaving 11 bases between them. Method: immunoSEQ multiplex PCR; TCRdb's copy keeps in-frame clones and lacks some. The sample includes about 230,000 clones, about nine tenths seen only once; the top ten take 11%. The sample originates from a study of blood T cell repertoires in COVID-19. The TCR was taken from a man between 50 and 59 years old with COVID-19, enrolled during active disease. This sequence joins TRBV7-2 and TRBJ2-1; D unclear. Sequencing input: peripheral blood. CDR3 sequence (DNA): TGTGCCAGCAGCTGGGCGAATCCAAATGAGCAGTTCTTC. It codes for CASSWANPNEQFF.